Sequencing of this T cell receptor (beta chain) was carried out in a study of siplizumab effects on memory and regulatory T cells. Profiling relied on immunoSEQ multiplex PCR, and the TCRdb table lists in-frame clones only, not all of them. The sample holds about 48,000 clones, roughly 87% seen once. This CDR3 is 14 amino acids long. Trimming cost V 4 bases and J 7 bases, with 13 bases left between them. The germline V gene encodes CDR1 SEHNR and CDR2 FQNEAQ (reference sequence). Unstimulated naive, memory, effector memory and TEMRA subsets from a few donor pairs have been sequenced, the authors report.

This chain uses TRBV7-9 with TRBJ2-2; D call uncertain. The source is a human donor in good health. Sequencing was performed on naive CD8+ T cells sorted from blood. CDR3 loop: CASSSFIGFGELFF. Here the CDR3 DNA reads TGTGCCAGCAGCTCTTTTATAGGTTTCGGGGAGCTGTTTTTT.